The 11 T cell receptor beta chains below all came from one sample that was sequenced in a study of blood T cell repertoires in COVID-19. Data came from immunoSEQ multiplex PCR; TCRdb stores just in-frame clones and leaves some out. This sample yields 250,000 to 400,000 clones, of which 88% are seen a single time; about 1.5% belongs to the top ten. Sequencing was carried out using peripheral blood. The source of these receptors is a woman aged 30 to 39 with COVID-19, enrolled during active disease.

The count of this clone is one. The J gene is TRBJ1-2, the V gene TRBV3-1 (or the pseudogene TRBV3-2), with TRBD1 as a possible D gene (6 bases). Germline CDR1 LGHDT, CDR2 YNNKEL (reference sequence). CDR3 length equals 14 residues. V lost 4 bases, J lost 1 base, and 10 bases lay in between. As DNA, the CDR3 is TGTGCCAGCAGCCCCCCGGACAGTAACTATGGCTACACCTTC. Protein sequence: CASSPPDSNYGYTF.

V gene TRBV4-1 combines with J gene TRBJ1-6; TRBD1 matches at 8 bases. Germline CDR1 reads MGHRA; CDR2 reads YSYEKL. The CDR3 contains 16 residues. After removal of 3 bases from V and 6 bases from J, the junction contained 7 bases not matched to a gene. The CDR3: CASSQWDRLFNSPLHF. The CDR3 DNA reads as TGCGCCAGCAGCCAGTGGGACAGGTTGTTTAATTCACCCCTCCACTTT.

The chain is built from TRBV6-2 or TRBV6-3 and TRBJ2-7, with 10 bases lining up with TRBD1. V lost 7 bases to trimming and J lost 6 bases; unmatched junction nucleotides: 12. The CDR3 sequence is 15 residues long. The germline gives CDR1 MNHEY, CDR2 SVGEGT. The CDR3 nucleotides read TGTGCCAGCATCCCCGGCGGGACAGGGGTTTCCGAGCAGTACTTC. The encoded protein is CASIPGGTGVSEQYF.

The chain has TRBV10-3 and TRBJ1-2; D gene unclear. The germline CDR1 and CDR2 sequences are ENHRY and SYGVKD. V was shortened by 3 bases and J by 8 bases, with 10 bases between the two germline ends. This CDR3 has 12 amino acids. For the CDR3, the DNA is TGTGCCATCAGTGATGTGTCGGGAGGCTACACCTTC. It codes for CAISDVSGGYTF.

This CDR3 is CASSVVLTGSEAFF. Written as DNA, the CDR3 is TGTGCCAGCAGCGTAGTTCTAACAGGGTCTGAAGCTTTCTTT. J is TRBJ1-1 and V is TRBV9; perhaps TRBD1 as D (6 bases). V shed 0 bases and J shed 6 bases, with 12 bases lying between them. Germline loops: CDR1 SGDLS, CDR2 YYNGEE. The CDR3 has 14 residues.

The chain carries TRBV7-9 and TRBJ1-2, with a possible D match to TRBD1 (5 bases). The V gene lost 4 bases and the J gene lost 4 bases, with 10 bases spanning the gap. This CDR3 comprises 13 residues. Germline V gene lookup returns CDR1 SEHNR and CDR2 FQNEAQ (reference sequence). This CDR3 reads CASSSTVTYGYTF. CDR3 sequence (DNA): TGTGCCAGCAGCTCGACAGTAACCTATGGCTACACCTTC.

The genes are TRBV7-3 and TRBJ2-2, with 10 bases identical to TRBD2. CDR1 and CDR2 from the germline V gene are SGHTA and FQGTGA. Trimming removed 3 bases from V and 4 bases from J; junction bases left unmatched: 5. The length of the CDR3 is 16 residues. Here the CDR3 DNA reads TGTGCCAGCAGCTTTACTAGCGGGGAGTTCACCGGGGAGCTGTTTTTT. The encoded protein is CASSFTSGEFTGELFF.

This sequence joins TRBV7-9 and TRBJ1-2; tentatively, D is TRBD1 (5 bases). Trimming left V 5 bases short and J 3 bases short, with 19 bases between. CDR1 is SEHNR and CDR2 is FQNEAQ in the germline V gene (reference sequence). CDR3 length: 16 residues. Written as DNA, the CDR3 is TGTGCCAGCAGCCCCGGAGGGCAGGGTAATTACTATGGCTACACCTTC. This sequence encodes CASSPGGQGNYYGYTF. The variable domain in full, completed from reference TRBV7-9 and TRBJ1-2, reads DTGVSQNPRHKITKRGQNVTFRCDPISEHNRLYWYRQTLGQGPEFLTYFQNEAQLEKSRLLSDRFSAERPKGSFSTLEIQRTEQGDSAMYLCASSPGGQGNYYGYTFGSGTRLTVV.

The CDR3, as DNA: TGTGCCAGCAGCGTAGTTAGCGGGGCCTCGAATGAGCAGTTCTTC. Translation: CASSVVSGASNEQFF. The chain uses TRBV9 and TRBJ2-1, with 8 nucleotides matching TRBD2. This CDR3 is built from 15 residues. V shed 0 bases and J 7 bases; nucleotides not matched to a gene: 6. Germline values: CDR1 SGDLS, CDR2 YYNGEE.

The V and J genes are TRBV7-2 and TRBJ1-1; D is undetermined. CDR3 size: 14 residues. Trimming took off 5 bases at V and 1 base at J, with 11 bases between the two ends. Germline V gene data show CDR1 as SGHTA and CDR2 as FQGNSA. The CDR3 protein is CASSAWQANTEAFF. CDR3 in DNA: TGTGCCAGCAGCGCATGGCAGGCGAACACTGAAGCTTTCTTT.

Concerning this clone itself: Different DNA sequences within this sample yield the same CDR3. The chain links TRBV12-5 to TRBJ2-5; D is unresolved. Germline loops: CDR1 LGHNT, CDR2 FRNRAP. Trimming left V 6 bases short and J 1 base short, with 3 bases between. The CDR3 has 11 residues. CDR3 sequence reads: CASGSQETQYF. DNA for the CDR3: TGTGCTAGTGGCTCCCAAGAGACCCAGTACTTC.